One T cell receptor (beta chain) is described in this entry. Its antigen is not known. Germline V gives CDR1 MDHEN, CDR2 SYDVKM. This CDR3 has 15 residues. V was pared by 5 bases and J by 2 bases, with 13 bases between. The data are from a study of cytomegalovirus exposure and HLA in healthy donors. General study results and limits: Per a later analysis, HLA-associated TCR beta chains showed more clonal expansion than other, equally common TCR beta chains.

Primers for the PCR totalled 60 Vbeta and 13 Jbeta. Data came from immunoSEQ multiplex PCR; TCRdb stores just in-frame clones and leaves some out. The sample includes fewer than 70,000 clones, roughly 68% of them seen just once. Sequences were obtained from PBMCs. This sequence originates from a woman aged 55-69 years in good health and CMV-seropositive. The rearrangement links TRBV28 to TRBJ1-5, with D maybe TRBD1 (6 bases). Written as DNA, the CDR3 is TGTGCCAGCAGTCCCTCGGCAGGGGGCAATCAGCCCCAGCATTTT. Protein product: CASSPSAGGNQPQHF.